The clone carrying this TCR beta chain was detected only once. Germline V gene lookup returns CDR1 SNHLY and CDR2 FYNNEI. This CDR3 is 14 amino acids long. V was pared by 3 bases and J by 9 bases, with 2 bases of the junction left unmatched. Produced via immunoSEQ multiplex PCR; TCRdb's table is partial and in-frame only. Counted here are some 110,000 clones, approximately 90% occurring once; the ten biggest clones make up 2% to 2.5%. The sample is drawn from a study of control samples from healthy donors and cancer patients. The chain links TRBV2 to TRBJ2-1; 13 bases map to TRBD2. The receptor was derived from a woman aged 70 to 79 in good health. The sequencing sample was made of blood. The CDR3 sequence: CASSDRTSGGEQFF. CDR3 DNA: TGTGCCAGCAGTGACAGGACTAGCGGGGGTGAGCAGTTCTTC.